Listed here are 6 T cell receptor beta chains from one sample, sequenced in a study of T cell clonality in common variable immunodeficiency. The study's findings and limits: Fewer deletions and N-nucleotide insertions were reportedly seen in common variable immunodeficiency TCR beta sequences.

These receptors' antigens are unknown. Sequencing used immunoSEQ multiplex PCR; TCRdb keeps in-frame clones, though not all of them. Observed in the sample are about 26,000 clones, none of them singletons. The sequencing input was peripheral blood mononuclear cells. The receptor source for this set is a human donor with common variable immunodeficiency.

This clone was found many times. The sequence runs out 3 residues before the end of the CDR3; the remainder is reconstructed from the germline J gene. The genes are TRBV7-9 and TRBJ1-2, with D perhaps matching TRBD1 (5 bases). CDR1 SEHNR and CDR2 FQNEAQ come from the germline V gene (reference sequence). V lost 2 bases to trimming and J lost 7 bases, with 11 bases between them. This CDR3 has 13 residues. The CDR3 reads CASSLKAGSGYTF. The CDR3 bases that were read are TGTGCCAGCAGCTTAAAGGCAGGGTCTGGC.

About this clone: Read sequence stops 3 residues before the CDR3 end, and the germline J gene provides the missing end. The chain uses TRBV19 and TRBJ2-1; TRBD2 matches at 8 bases. Germline trimming cut 9 bases from V and 6 bases from J; bases unmatched to any gene: 10. CDR3 length: 14 amino acids. The V gene's germline CDR1 is LNHDA and CDR2 SQIVND (reference sequence). The sequenced CDR3 bases are TGTGCCAGCAGCGGCGGGGGGAAGATCAATGAG. It translates to CASSGGGKINE. The whole CDR3 sequence reads CASSGGGKINEQFF.

This clone has at least ten counts. The sequenced fragment ends 3 residues before the CDR3 boundary, so the rest is inferred from the germline J gene. V gene TRBV7-9 combines with J gene TRBJ2-7; 7 bases agree with TRBD1. The germline V gene has CDR1 SEHNR and CDR2 FQNEAQ (reference sequence). Losses at the gene ends were 1 base for V and 4 bases for J; bases not matched to a gene: 4. This CDR3 has 14 residues. The covered CDR3 bases are TGTGCCAGCAGCTTAGAAGGGGGCGCGTACGAG. It translates to CASSLEGGAYE. The CDR3 as a whole reads CASSLEGGAYEQYF.

This clone occurred many times. The read finishes 3 residues shy of the CDR3 end, and the germline J gene is used to complete it. This chain uses TRBV19 with TRBJ2-1; a weak D match, TRBD1 (6 bases). Germline CDR1 is LNHDA and CDR2 is SQIVND (reference sequence). The CDR3 loop spans 15 amino acids. Trimming left V 4 bases short and J 2 bases short, with 12 bases between. The CDR3 region is CASSSQGNPYNEQFF. The CDR3 DNA, read in part, is TGTGCCAGTAGTAGTCAGGGGAACCCCTACAATGAG. Full variable domain (remainder filled in from reference TRBV19 and TRBJ2-1): DGGITQSPKYLFRKEGQNVTLSCEQNLNHDAMYWYRQDPGQGLRLIYYSQIVNDFQKGDIAEGYSVSREKKESFPLTVTSAQKNPTAFYLCASSSQGNPYNEQFFGPGTRLTVL.

This clone appeared many times. The missing CDR3 end, 3 residues past where the read stops, is filled in from the germline J gene. This chain uses TRBV7-2 with TRBJ2-3; TRBD1 aligns across 9 bases. The CDR3 totals 15 residues. Per the germline V gene, CDR1 is SGHTA and CDR2 is FQGNSA. With 4 bases clipped from V and 1 base from J, the junction kept 3 bases outside the gene matches. The DNA read from the CDR3 is TGTGCCAGCAGCTACAGGGGGCACGGCACAGATACG. This codes for CASSYRGHGTDT. The whole CDR3 reads CASSYRGHGTDTQYF.

This clone was recorded many times. The sequenced fragment ends 3 residues before the CDR3 boundary, so the rest is inferred from the germline J gene. The V call is TRBV5-5, the J call TRBJ1-2, with TRBD1 matching 9 bases. J gave up 1 base and V 4 bases, and 2 bases lay outside the gene matches. This CDR3 comprises 14 residues. In germline, CDR1 is SGHKS, CDR2 YYEKEE (reference sequence). CDR3 region: CASSTGQGNYGYTF. The CDR3 DNA, read in part, is TGTGCCAGCAGCACGGGACAGGGTAACTATGGC.